Given below is one T cell receptor (beta chain) in context. Germline and junction disagree at one end, which may indicate a read error. Original methodology: Amplifying reference gene primers gave estimates of nucleated cell counts. The assay was immunoSEQ multiplex PCR, and TCRdb's table has in-frame clones only and misses some. V and J calls and clone size are given by that table; D and trimming were obtained from the DNA. The sample carries some 130,000 clones, approximately 84% recorded once. This record comes from a study of blood T cell repertoires in COVID-19. Study at large: Samples taken during acute and convalescent COVID-19 were collected in the United States, Italy and Spain. Sample material is recorded as cDNA or gDNA derived from T cells, B-cell-depleted T cells, or PBMCs.

This CDR3 has 15 amino acids. Germline assignment: CDR1 MNHEY and CDR2 SVGAGI. Sequencing was carried out using peripheral blood. The source is a man between 60 and 75 years old with acute or convalescent COVID-19. This sequence joins TRBV6-5 and TRBJ1-1; the D is unclear. CDR3 in amino acids: CASSIDSRVKTEAFF. The CDR3 coding sequence is TGTGCCAGCAGCATTGATTCGAGGGTGAAGACTGAAGCTTTCTTT.